This TCR beta chain was captured in a study of blood T cell repertoires in COVID-19. Study overall: Sources were T cells, B-cell-depleted T cells, or PBMCs; the material itself was cDNA or gDNA.

Original methodology: It was from reference gene primer amplification that nucleated cell counts were estimated. TCRdb keeps only in-frame clones here, not all; method: immunoSEQ multiplex PCR. D and trimming were read from the DNA, whereas the V and J calls and clone size are those reported in that table. The data hold around 110,000 clones, with 70% to 80% observed a single time. The receptor was derived from a human donor with acute or convalescent COVID-19. The donor label of this sample is uncertain. Sequenced material: peripheral blood.

As DNA, the CDR3 is TGTGCCAGCTCACCAGGGGGGGCCTCACCGAACACTGAAGCTTTCTTT. Protein product: CASSPGGASPNTEAFF. The chain employs TRBV18 and TRBJ1-1; D might be TRBD1 (6 bases). V shed 2 bases and J shed 1 base, with 14 bases lying between them. Germline V gene lookup returns CDR1 KGHSH and CDR2 LQKENI. This CDR3 has 16 amino acids.